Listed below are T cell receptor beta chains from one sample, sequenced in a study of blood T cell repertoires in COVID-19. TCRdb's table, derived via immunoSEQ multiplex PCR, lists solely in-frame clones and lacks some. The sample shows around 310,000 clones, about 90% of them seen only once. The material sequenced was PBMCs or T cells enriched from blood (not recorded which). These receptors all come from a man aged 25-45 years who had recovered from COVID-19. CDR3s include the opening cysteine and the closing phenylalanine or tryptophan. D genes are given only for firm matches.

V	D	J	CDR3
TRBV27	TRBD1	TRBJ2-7	CASSPSGGDRTYEQYF
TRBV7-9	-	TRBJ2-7	CASSSIYEQYF
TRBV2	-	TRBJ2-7	CASSDGRGRYEQYF
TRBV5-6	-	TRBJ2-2	CASSLRGYSLNTGELFF
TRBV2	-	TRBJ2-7	CASSEALPYEQYF
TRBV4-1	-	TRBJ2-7	CASSQDATGEQYF
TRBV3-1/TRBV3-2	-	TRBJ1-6	CASSRDGRGPLHF
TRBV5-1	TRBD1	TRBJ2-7	CASSLDGTGKYEQYF
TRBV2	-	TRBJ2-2	CASTIRRGTGELFF
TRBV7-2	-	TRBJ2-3	CASSPYRDTQYF
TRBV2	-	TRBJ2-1	CASTEGNEQFF
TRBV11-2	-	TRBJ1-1	CASSLEIGDTEAFF
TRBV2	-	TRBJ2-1	CASTLGAANEQFF
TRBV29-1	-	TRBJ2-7	CSVADRLHEQYF
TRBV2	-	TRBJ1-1	CASSVQAWDTEAFF
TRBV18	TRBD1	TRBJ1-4	CASSPRTGQPNEKLFF
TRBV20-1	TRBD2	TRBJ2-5	CSASLVTSGGLYQETQYF
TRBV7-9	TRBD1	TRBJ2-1	CASSFDRGPYNEQFF
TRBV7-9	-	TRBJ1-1	CASSLQGLNTEAFF
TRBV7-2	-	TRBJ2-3	CASSLDATGVQYF
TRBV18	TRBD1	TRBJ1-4	CASSQKRTGDEKLFF
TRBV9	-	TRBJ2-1	CASSPRTAYNEQFF
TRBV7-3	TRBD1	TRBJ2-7	CASSRYDRAGFYEQYF
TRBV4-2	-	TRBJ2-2	CASSQDHGGNTGELFF
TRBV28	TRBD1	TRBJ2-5	CASRPPDRDQETQYF
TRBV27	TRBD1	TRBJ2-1	CASSLSPTGTYNEQFF
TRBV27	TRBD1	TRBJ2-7	CASSLSVGDRALEQYF
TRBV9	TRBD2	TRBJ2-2	CASSVVDSGGFGELFF
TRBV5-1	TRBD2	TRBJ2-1	CASSLAGTSGGNKLSSYNEQFF